The next 20 T cell receptor beta chains were all read from a single sample in a study of cytomegalovirus exposure and HLA in healthy donors. A multiplex PCR was run with 60 Vbeta primers and 13 Jbeta primers. Assay used: immunoSEQ multiplex PCR; TCRdb lists only in-frame clones, some missing. Of more than 140,000 clones listed, roughly four fifths are singletons. Specimen: PBMCs. Source of these receptors: a woman aged 40-49 years in good health and CMV-seronegative.

The chain's CDR3 is CASSKGQGSYNEQFF. In nucleotides, the CDR3 is TGTGCCAGTAGTAAGGGACAGGGCTCCTACAATGAGCAGTTCTTC. This rearrangement joins TRBV19 to TRBJ2-1; 9 nucleotides line up with TRBD1. Germline CDR1 reads LNHDA; CDR2 reads SQIVND (reference sequence). The V segment lost 4 bases and the J segment 0 bases; nucleotides outside the gene matches: 1. The CDR3 length is 15 residues.

This chain joins TRBV4-1 and TRBJ1-3; 9 bases are shared with TRBD1. This CDR3 spans 16 amino acids. J gave up 2 bases and V 5 bases, and 7 bases lay outside the gene matches. In germline, CDR1 is MGHRA, CDR2 YSYEKL. CDR3 sequence (DNA): TGCGCCAGCAGCAAAACCGACAGGGGGACTGGAAACACCATATATTTT. This gives the protein CASSKTDRGTGNTIYF.

This clone showed up just a few times. V gene TRBV28 combines with J gene TRBJ2-6; D is ambiguous. The germline V and J ends were trimmed by 3 bases and 0 bases, with 12 bases remaining between them. The CDR3 covers 17 residues. Germline V gene sequence: CDR1 MDHEN, CDR2 SYDVKM. The CDR3 region has the DNA TGTGCCAGCAGTTTCGGTTTAAGGAGCTCTGGGGCCAACGTCCTGACTTTC. Translation: CASSFGLRSSGANVLTF.

The chain couples TRBV6-1 to TRBJ2-7; a possible D gene is TRBD2 (6 bases). V lost 8 bases, J lost 0 bases, and 14 bases lay in between. CDR3 length: 14 amino acids. CDR1 is MNHNS, CDR2 SASEGT, per germline. CDR3 residues: CASEGLADSYEQYF. The DNA for the CDR3 is TGTGCCAGCGAGGGACTGGCGGACTCCTACGAGCAGTACTTC.

This clone was seen more than once but under ten times. The V gene is TRBV7-9, the J gene TRBJ1-3, with 8 positions matching TRBD1. The CDR3 runs to 15 residues. V was pared by 3 bases and J by 0 bases, with 1 base of the junction left unmatched. CDR1 is SEHNR and CDR2 is FQNEAQ in the germline V gene (reference sequence). The CDR3 reads CASSFQGASGNTIYF. DNA for the CDR3: TGTGCCAGCAGCTTTCAGGGGGCCTCTGGAAACACCATATATTTT.

The chain combines TRBV10-2 with TRBJ2-3; TRBD2 matches 16 bases. V gave up 6 bases and J gave up 3 bases; unmatched junction bases: 15. Germline V gene lookup returns CDR1 WSHSY and CDR2 SAAADI. This CDR3 comprises 20 residues. The CDR3: CASRGLAGGTFTGSTDTQYF. The CDR3 DNA follows: TGCGCCAGCAGGGGACTAGCGGGAGGGACCTTCACGGGTTCTACAGATACGCAGTATTTT.

The chain combines TRBV7-2 with TRBJ1-2; D is uncertain. Trimming removed 1 base from V and 8 bases from J, with 17 bases in between. Germline CDR1 and CDR2: SGHTA and FQGNSA. There are 15 residues in the CDR3. The CDR3 loop is CASSLEVRENQGYTF. The CDR3 DNA reads as TGTGCCAGCAGCTTAGAAGTTCGGGAAAATCAGGGCTACACCTTC.

V usage is TRBV13 and J usage is TRBJ2-2, with D perhaps matching TRBD2 (6 bases). Germline CDR1 PRHDT, CDR2 FYEKMQ (reference sequence). The ends were cut back, 3 bases at V and 5 bases at J, with 10 bases in the middle. There are 14 residues in the CDR3. The CDR3 loop reads CASSFGSGTGELFF. As DNA, the CDR3 is TGTGCCAGCAGCTTCGGCAGCGGGACCGGGGAGCTGTTTTTT.

The CDR3 DNA sequence: TGTGCCAGCAGTAGTCCAGGGGAACTAGGCTCCTATAATTCACCCCTCCACTTT. Protein: CASSSPGELGSYNSPLHF. The V and J genes are TRBV27 and TRBJ1-6; maybe TRBD1 (6 bases). Germline-derived CDR1 and CDR2 are MNHEY and SMNVEV (reference sequence). This CDR3 comprises 18 residues. Trimming stripped 5 bases from V and 0 bases from J, with 17 bases between.

The chain carries TRBV7-9 and TRBJ2-7, with D perhaps TRBD1 (5 bases). Germline loops: CDR1 SEHNR, CDR2 FQNEAQ (reference sequence). The V end lost 6 bases, the J end lost 3 bases, and 9 bases lay between the germline ends. The CDR3 totals 12 residues. The CDR3 DNA reads TGTGCCAGCAGACAGGATCACTACGAGCAGTACTTC. Its translation: CASRQDHYEQYF.

J is TRBJ2-7 and V is TRBV4-2; the D gene is possibly TRBD1 (6 bases). V shed 4 bases and J shed 3 bases, with 10 bases lying between them. Germline V gene sequence: CDR1 LGHNA, CDR2 YNFKEQ. CDR3 length: 13 residues. In DNA, the CDR3 is TGTGCCAGCAGCCGGACAGAAGACTACGAGCAGTACTTC. This gives the protein CASSRTEDYEQYF.

The chain employs TRBV4-3 and TRBJ1-2; 7 nucleotides line up with TRBD1. Germline V gene data show CDR1 as LGHNA and CDR2 as YSLEER. Trimming removed 0 bases from V and 8 bases from J; junction bases left unmatched: 6. The CDR3 runs to 14 residues. The CDR3 loop reads CASSQDQTGEGYTF. CDR3 sequence (DNA): TGCGCCAGCAGCCAAGATCAAACAGGGGAAGGCTACACCTTC.

The rearrangement uses TRBV28 and TRBJ2-7, with D uncertain. The CDR3 has 12 residues. Per the germline V gene, CDR1 is MDHEN and CDR2 is SYDVKM. V was shortened by 5 bases and J by 2 bases, with 7 bases between the two germline ends. CDR3 in amino acids: CASSELTYEQYF. In DNA form, the CDR3 reads TGTGCCAGCAGTGAGTTAACCTACGAGCAGTACTTC. The entire variable domain, with the rest obtained from reference TRBV28 and TRBJ2-7, is as follows: DVKVTQSSRYLVKRTGEKVFLECVQDMDHENMFWYRQDPGLGLRLIYFSYDVKMKEKGDIPEGYSVSREKKERFSLILESASTNQTSMYLCASSELTYEQYFGPGTRLTVT.

The CDR3 region is CASSIDRGQPQHF. The DNA of the CDR3 is TGTGCCAGTAGTATAGACAGGGGACAGCCCCAGCATTTT. The gene calls are TRBV19 and TRBJ1-5; D is perhaps TRBD1 (6 bases). Germline CDR1 reads LNHDA; CDR2 reads SQIVND (reference sequence). The CDR3 loop spans 13 amino acids. V was clipped by 0 bases and J by 7 bases, with 7 bases between them.

J is TRBJ1-5 and V is TRBV7-9; D ambiguous. Germline CDR1 is SEHNR and CDR2 is FQNEAQ (reference sequence). Deletions cut 0 bases from V and 6 bases from J, with 12 bases between. The CDR3 contains 15 residues. CDR3 amino acids: CASSLATAAGQPQHF. The CDR3 DNA reads as TGTGCCAGCAGCTTAGCCACAGCGGCGGGTCAGCCCCAGCATTTT.

The chain couples TRBV7-5 to TRBJ2-2; whether TRBD1, the table's D call, matches the DNA was not checked. TRBV7-5 is given as a pseudogene. This CDR3 is built from 16 residues. CDR3 amino acids: CARSVKRDTGTGELFF. As DNA, the CDR3 is TGTGCCAGAAGCGTAAAACGGGACACCGGAACCGGGGAGCTGTTTTTT.

The chain is built from TRBV5-1 and TRBJ2-1; D gene ambiguous. CDR1 is SGHRS and CDR2 is YFSETQ in the germline V gene. The V end lost 3 bases, the J end lost 6 bases, and 22 bases lay between the germline ends. This CDR3 contains 17 residues. CDR3 sequence (DNA): TGCGCCAGCAGCTCCACCCCTGGTAGAGTTGGGCGCAATGAGCAGTTCTTC. Protein sequence: CASSSTPGRVGRNEQFF.

The chain uses TRBV7-2 and TRBJ1-4; 9 bases align to TRBD1. The germline V gene encodes CDR1 SGHTA and CDR2 FQGNSA. The CDR3 runs 15 residues. V lost 5 bases and J lost 7; bases outside the gene matches: 8. CDR3 loop: CASSRQGVAGEKLFF. The CDR3 nucleotides read TGTGCCAGCAGCCGACAGGGGGTAGCGGGTGAAAAACTGTTTTTT.

This clone was observed a handful of times. This chain uses TRBV25-1 with TRBJ2-4; 7 bases line up with TRBD2. Trimming removed 10 bases from V and 1 base from J; junction bases left unmatched: 10. The CDR3 is 15 amino acids. Per the germline V gene, CDR1 is MGHDK and CDR2 is SYGVNS. The CDR3 reads CATIRGVRAKNIQYF. In nucleotides, the CDR3 is TGTGCCACTATCCGGGGGGTAAGGGCCAAAAACATTCAGTACTTC.

The genes are TRBV27 and TRBJ1-5; 7 positions match TRBD1. Germline V CDR1 and CDR2: MNHEY, SMNVEV (reference sequence). This CDR3 has 20 residues. The V gene end was trimmed by 2 bases and the J gene end by 1 base; junction bases not matched to a gene: 17. CDR3 bases: TGTGCCAGCAGTTTAGCCCTACAGGGGCCAGGGATGTTGAGCAATCAGCCCCAGCATTTT. Translated: CASSLALQGPGMLSNQPQHF.